Shown below are 20 T cell receptor beta chains from a single sample sequenced in a study of CD8+ T cells in alopecia areata. Sequencing templates came from extracted RNA that was reverse transcribed into cDNA. Sequencing used immunoSEQ multiplex PCR; TCRdb keeps in-frame clones, though not all of them. Of about 190,000 clones in the sample, more than 55% are singletons; the top ten hold approximately 1.3%. Treatment specified: oral pan-JAK inhibitor, 5-10 mg twice daily. The sequencing used CD4+ T cells sorted from blood, collected around week 50, from a patient treated with tofacitinib. The receptors here all came from a human donor with alopecia areata.

J is TRBJ2-4 and V is TRBV25-1; no clear D gene. The CDR3 covers 13 residues. Germline V gives CDR1 MGHDK, CDR2 SYGVNS. With 3 bases removed from V and 3 bases from J, the gap between germline ends came to 6 bases. The CDR3 protein is CASSEDGKNIQYF. The CDR3 nucleotides are TGTGCCAGCAGTGAGGATGGCAAAAACATTCAGTACTTC.

This clone was detected once. The chain couples TRBV29-1 to TRBJ1-2; the D gene is possibly TRBD1 (5 bases). The V gene lost 7 bases and the J gene lost 6 bases, with 21 bases spanning the gap. The germline gives CDR1 SQVTM, CDR2 ANQGSEA. This CDR3 spans 14 amino acids. CDR3 region: CSASVGGVGDGYTF. The CDR3 DNA reads TGCAGCGCCTCCGTTGGAGGGGTGGGTGATGGCTACACCTTC.

This clone showed up just a few times. The chain has TRBV29-1 and TRBJ1-1; D gene ambiguous. The CDR3 covers 12 residues. Trimming cost V 3 bases and J 1 base, with 6 bases left between them. CDR1 is SQVTM, CDR2 ANQGSEA, per germline. The CDR3 spells CSVEGANTEAFF. Written as DNA, the CDR3 is TGCAGCGTTGAGGGAGCGAACACTGAAGCTTTCTTT.

This sequence joins TRBV5-1 and TRBJ2-7; tentative D call: TRBD2 (6 bases). V lost 4 bases and J lost 6, with 11 bases in between. Looked up from germline, CDR1 is SGHRS and CDR2 is YFSETQ. The CDR3 sequence is 12 residues long. The CDR3 DNA reads TGCGCCAGCAGCCCGACTAGAAGCGAGCAGTACTTC. Its protein product is CASSPTRSEQYF.

The J gene is TRBJ2-2, the V gene TRBV9; tentative D call: TRBD2 (5 bases). Trimming shortened V by 3 bases and J by 8 bases, and 11 bases separated the two germline ends. The germline CDR1 and CDR2 sequences are SGDLS and YYNGEE. The CDR3 totals 13 residues. CDR3 in DNA: TGTGCCAGCAGCGACCATGTAGCGGGGGAGCTGTTTTTT. Translating it yields CASSDHVAGELFF.

The chain carries TRBV30 and TRBJ1-1, with D uncertain. CDR1 is GTSNPN, CDR2 SVGIG, per germline (reference sequence). The CDR3 loop spans 12 amino acids. V lost 2 bases and J 7 bases, leaving 11 bases between the germline ends. The CDR3 protein is CAWSRTAYEAFF. The CDR3 DNA sequence: TGTGCCTGGAGTAGGACGGCCTATGAAGCTTTCTTT.

This clone was picked up one time. The chain combines TRBV30 with TRBJ1-6; 10 bases line up with TRBD1. Germline CDR1 reads GTSNPN; CDR2 reads SVGIG (reference sequence). This CDR3 has 13 residues. Unmatched junction bases numbered 2, after V lost 5 bases and J lost 7 bases. CDR3 in DNA: TGTGCCTGGGCGGGACAGGGGAATTCACCCCTCCACTTT. This translates into CAWAGQGNSPLHF.

The V and J genes are TRBV29-1 and TRBJ2-7; the D gene could be TRBD1 or TRBD2 (5 bases each). The CDR3 length is 13 residues. V was shortened by 3 bases and J by 5 bases, with 14 bases between the two germline ends. In germline, CDR1 is SQVTM, CDR2 ANQGSEA. CDR3 in amino acids: CSVEVGAGHEQYF. CDR3 DNA: TGCAGCGTTGAGGTAGGGGCGGGCCACGAGCAGTACTTC.

This sequence joins TRBV7-7 and TRBJ2-5; TRBD2 is a possible D gene (6 bases). The CDR3 is 17 residues long. With 2 bases removed from V and 4 bases from J, the gap between germline ends came to 20 bases. Germline loops: CDR1 SSHAT, CDR2 FNYEAQ (reference sequence). In nucleotides, the CDR3 is TGTGCCAGCAGCTTATCCCGGGACTTCCAGGGAGGAGAGACCCAGTACTTC. Protein sequence: CASSLSRDFQGGETQYF.

The CDR3 here is CASSLTGQGGQPQHF. The DNA of the CDR3 is TGTGCCAGCAGCTTGACGGGACAGGGGGGGCAGCCCCAGCATTTT. The chain is built from TRBV5-6 and TRBJ1-5; 11 bases map to TRBD1. This CDR3 is built from 15 residues. Germline V gene sequence: CDR1 SGHDT, CDR2 YYEEEE. J lost 7 bases, V lost 1 base, and 4 bases had no gene match.

This sequence joins TRBV27 and TRBJ1-2; 7 bases fit TRBD1. The CDR3 loop spans 16 amino acids. Looked up from germline, CDR1 is MNHEY and CDR2 is SMNVEV (reference sequence). The V segment lost 2 bases and the J segment 4 bases; nucleotides outside the gene matches: 10. The CDR3 region is CASSLKPQGEGYGYTF. In DNA, the CDR3 is TGTGCCAGCAGTTTAAAGCCCCAGGGGGAGGGCTATGGCTACACCTTC.

This chain uses TRBV25-1 with TRBJ2-7, with D tentatively TRBD1 (5 bases). This CDR3 has 14 residues. Trimming removed 2 bases from V and 3 bases from J, with 11 bases in between. The V gene's germline CDR1 is MGHDK and CDR2 SYGVNS. The CDR3 loop is CASSEQGGFYEQYF. The CDR3 DNA reads TGTGCCAGCAGTGAACAGGGTGGCTTCTACGAGCAGTACTTC.

The chain is built from TRBV15 and TRBJ1-2, with TRBD1 matching 7 bases. The CDR3 consists of 15 residues. Germline-derived CDR1 and CDR2 are LNHNV and YYDKDF (reference sequence). The V and J ends lost 0 bases and 8 bases, in that order; junction bases with no gene match: 9. CDR3 region: CATSRDPQGTGGYTF. For the CDR3, the DNA is TGTGCCACCAGCAGAGACCCACAGGGGACGGGAGGCTACACCTTC.

This rearrangement joins TRBV5-4 to TRBJ2-2; D gene ambiguous. Between the trimmed V and J ends, which lost 0 bases and 7 bases, there was a span of 7 bases. This CDR3 contains 13 residues. Germline-derived CDR1 and CDR2 are SGHNT and YYREEE (reference sequence). DNA for the CDR3: TGTGCCAGCAGCTTGGGAACCAGCGGGGAGCTGTTTTTT. This codes for CASSLGTSGELFF. Full variable domain (remainder filled in from reference TRBV5-4 and TRBJ2-2): ETGVTQSPTHLIKTRGQQVTLRCSSQSGHNTVSWYQQALGQGPQFIFQYYREEENGRGNFPPRFSGLQFPNYSSELNVNALELDDSALYLCASSLGTSGELFFGEGSRLTVL.

This chain uses TRBV15 with TRBJ2-1; TRBD2 agrees at 13 bases. Germline assignment: CDR1 LNHNV and CDR2 YYDKDF (reference sequence). The CDR3 runs to 20 residues. The ends lost 4 bases at V and 0 bases at J; junction bases unmatched: 12. The CDR3 DNA reads as TGTGCCACCAGCATATCAAAGGGACTAGCGGGAAAGTTCTCCTACAATGAGCAGTTCTTC. It encodes CATSISKGLAGKFSYNEQFF. The full variable domain, completed using reference TRBV15 and TRBJ2-1, is DAMVIQNPRYQVTQFGKPVTLSCSQTLNHNVMYWYQQKSSQAPKLLFHYYDKDFNNEADTPDNFQSRRPNTSFCFLDIRSPGLGDTAMYLCATSISKGLAGKFSYNEQFFGPGTRLTVL.

This clone was seen at least ten times. The chain is built from TRBV7-2 and TRBJ1-5; D gene uncertain. Deletions cut 5 bases from V and 2 bases from J, with 10 bases between. CDR1 and CDR2 (germline): SGHTA, FQGNSA. CDR3 size: 14 residues. The DNA of the CDR3 is TGTGCCAGCAGCCCCGGGGTACGCAATCAGCCCCAGCATTTT. Amino acids: CASSPGVRNQPQHF.

V is TRBV16 and J is TRBJ2-7, with TRBD1 matching 8 bases. Germline assignment: CDR1 KGHSY and CDR2 FQNENV. V lost 6 bases to trimming and J lost 3 bases; unmatched junction nucleotides: 13. The CDR3 consists of 16 residues. CDR3 coding DNA: TGTGCCAGCAGGGGAAAACTCGGGACAGGACTCTACGAGCAGTACTTC. Its translation: CASRGKLGTGLYEQYF.

J is TRBJ2-3 and V is TRBV29-1; D remains ambiguous. V dropped 6 bases and J dropped 8 bases, with 15 bases sitting between them. In germline, CDR1 is SQVTM, CDR2 ANQGSEA. The CDR3 runs 12 residues. Here the CDR3 DNA reads TGCAGCGTCAAAACTGGCCGGGCTACGCAGTATTTT. This sequence encodes CSVKTGRATQYF.

This clone was recorded many times. The rearrangement uses TRBV14 and TRBJ2-2, with D unresolved. The germline V gene encodes CDR1 SGHDN and CDR2 FVKESK. V lost 4 bases, J lost 3 bases, and 6 bases lay in between. The CDR3 is 13 amino acids. The CDR3 reads CASSPQDTGELFF. CDR3 DNA sequence: TGTGCCAGCAGCCCCCAGGACACCGGGGAGCTGTTTTTT.

The chain uses TRBV29-1 and TRBJ2-7; a possible D gene is TRBD2 (7 bases). There are 13 residues in the CDR3. CDR1 is SQVTM and CDR2 is ANQGSEA in the germline V gene. With 3 bases removed from V and 4 bases from J, the gap between germline ends came to 13 bases. The CDR3 is CSVDGGPGYEQYF. The CDR3 DNA reads TGCAGCGTTGACGGGGGGCCAGGTTACGAGCAGTACTTC.